The entry below gives a single TCR beta chain sequence along with its context. As yet, its antigen is unknown. It was with 60 Vbeta and 13 Jbeta primers that the PCR ran. As handled by the study authors: Unique TCR beta chains totaled roughly 79 million in a later count, with around 11 million of them shared. Some clones are missing from TCRdb's copy, which holds only in-frame ones; the method was immunoSEQ multiplex PCR. The V and J calls and clone size were taken over from that table, and D and trimming were inferred from the DNA. The table includes around 110,000 clones, around three quarters detected once. This sample was taken from a study of cytomegalovirus exposure and HLA in healthy donors. Whole-study results and caveats: Cytomegalovirus status was reportedly diagnosed by the classifier with high sensitivity and specificity. Among TCR beta chains of equal frequency, HLA-associated ones were more clonally expanded in a later analysis. Later analysis identified a missense DCLRE1C variant that was linked to TCR beta V- and J-gene trimming.

CDR3 length equals 13 residues. With V trimmed by 8 bases and J by 7 bases, 7 bases remained unmatched. Germline CDR1 and CDR2: LNHDA and SQIVND (reference sequence). The V call is TRBV19, the J call TRBJ2-7; 11 nucleotides agree with TRBD1. The sequence came from a man between 25 and 39 years old in good health and CMV-seropositive. The sample taken for sequencing was PBMCs. The CDR3, as DNA: TGTGCCAGTGGCCGGGACAGGGGGGGTGAGCAGTACTTC. This codes for CASGRDRGGEQYF. Variable domain in full (rest from reference TRBV19 and TRBJ2-7): DGGITQSPKYLFRKEGQNVTLSCEQNLNHDAMYWYRQDPGQGLRLIYYSQIVNDFQKGDIAEGYSVSREKKESFPLTVTSAQKNPTAFYLCASGRDRGGEQYFGPGTRLTVT.